One sample yielded the 28 T cell receptor beta chains listed below, sequenced in a study of blood T cell repertoires in COVID-19. Libraries were prepared by immunoSEQ multiplex PCR; TCRdb keeps only in-frame clonotypes and omits some of them. The sample shows a few hundred thousand clones, roughly 77% of them seen only once. Sequenced sample: PBMCs or T cells enriched from blood (not recorded which). Source of these receptors: a man aged 40-49 years who had recovered from COVID-19.

This clone came up a few times. V usage is TRBV4-2 and J usage is TRBJ2-7; the match to TRBD1 covers 8 bases. J gave up 5 bases and V 6 bases, and 6 bases lay outside the gene matches. The CDR3 consists of 13 residues. Germline V gene sequence: CDR1 LGHNA, CDR2 YNFKEQ. The DNA for the CDR3 is TGTGCCAGCAGTCAGGACAGGGTCAACGAGCAGTACTTC. Translation: CASSQDRVNEQYF.

This clone was counted once. The chain joins TRBV2 to TRBJ2-5, with 7 bases lining up with TRBD1. V lost 10 bases, J lost 1 base, and 3 bases stayed unmatched. Germline values: CDR1 SNHLY, CDR2 FYNNEI. This CDR3 contains 12 residues. CDR3 in DNA: TGTGCCACCGGACAGGCCCAAGAGACCCAGTACTTC. Translating gives CATGQAQETQYF.

This rearrangement joins TRBV24-1 to TRBJ1-5; tentative D call: TRBD1 (5 bases). Germline values: CDR1 KGHDR, CDR2 SFDVKD. CDR3 length: 15 residues. The germline V and J ends were trimmed by 8 bases and 3 bases, with 16 bases remaining between them. The CDR3 region is CATTLTGPHNQPQHF. The CDR3, as DNA: TGTGCCACCACCCTCACAGGCCCTCACAATCAGCCCCAGCATTTT.

Notes on this clone: The DNA is left out, because the CDR3 cannot be placed on it with certainty; the CDR3 is given as TCRdb lists it. The chain combines TRBV19 with TRBJ2-4; TRBD2 is the table's D call and was not checked against the DNA. Germline V CDR1 and CDR2: LNHDA, SQIVND (reference sequence). The CDR3 spans 13 amino acids, including both terminal residues. The CDR3 reads CASSIVGLGTEYF.

The chain links TRBV11-2 to TRBJ1-1, with a tentative D call TRBD1 (6 bases). Trimming removed 5 bases from V and 3 bases from J, with 16 bases in between. The germline gives CDR1 SGHAT, CDR2 FQNNGV. The CDR3 runs 15 residues. CDR3 sequence reads: CASSPVQGKDTEAFF. CDR3 coding DNA: TGTGCCAGCAGCCCCGTACAGGGTAAGGACACTGAAGCTTTCTTT.

The chain is built from TRBV4-1 and TRBJ1-5, with a tentative D call TRBD1 (5 bases). This CDR3 has 14 residues. V dropped 2 bases and J dropped 4 bases, with 9 bases sitting between them. Germline CDR1 MGHRA, CDR2 YSYEKL. The CDR3 region is CASSQSRANQPQHF. CDR3 nucleotide sequence: TGCGCCAGCAGCCAATCCAGGGCGAATCAGCCCCAGCATTTT.

The genes are TRBV2 and TRBJ2-3, with 9 bases that match TRBD2. From germline, CDR1 is SNHLY and CDR2 FYNNEI. The CDR3 extends over 14 amino acids. The V gene end was trimmed by 6 bases and the J gene end by 4 bases; junction bases not matched to a gene: 5. CDR3: CASSGTSRADTQYF. CDR3 in DNA: TGTGCCAGCAGCGGGACTAGCAGGGCAGATACGCAGTATTTT.

CDR3 sequence reads: CASSSTSGRPSYNEQFF. The CDR3 nucleotides are TGTGCCAGCAGCTCCACTAGCGGGAGGCCCTCCTACAATGAGCAGTTCTTC. This chain links TRBV7-8 with TRBJ2-1; TRBD2 aligns across 12 bases. CDR3 size: 17 residues. The junction had 4 bases not matched to a gene; V was cut back by 4 bases and J by 0 bases. CDR1 SGHVS and CDR2 FQNEAQ come from the germline V gene.

V and J are TRBV10-3 and TRBJ1-1, with 7 positions matching TRBD1. Germline CDR1 and CDR2: ENHRY and SYGVKD. This CDR3 spans 14 amino acids. The J segment lost 6 bases and the V segment lost 5 bases, leaving 9 bases of the junction unmatched. CDR3 nucleotide sequence: TGTGCCATCAGTTCTCAGGGGGGACCCGCTGAAGCTTTCTTT. It specifies CAISSQGGPAEAFF.

This clone was seen repeatedly, ten times or more. V and J are TRBV14 and TRBJ1-2; D gene unclear. The CDR3 consists of 15 residues. Germline V gene lookup returns CDR1 SGHDN and CDR2 FVKESK. V lost 0 bases and J 8 bases, leaving 16 bases between the germline ends. The CDR3: CASSQDSSHLGGYTF. For the CDR3, the DNA is TGTGCCAGCAGCCAAGATTCTAGTCATCTCGGGGGCTACACCTTC. Supplemented by reference TRBV14 and TRBJ1-2, the full variable domain reads EAGVTQFPSHSVIEKGQTVTLRCDPISGHDNLYWYRRVMGKEIKFLLHFVKESKQDESGMPNNRFLAERTGGTYSTLKVQPAELEDSGVYFCASSQDSSHLGGYTFGSGTRLTVV.

A single count supports this clone. This chain uses TRBV2 with TRBJ2-1; 8 nucleotides match TRBD2. CDR3 length: 17 residues. V shed 4 bases, J shed 8 bases, and the junction held 16 bases outside the gene matches. Germline assignment: CDR1 SNHLY and CDR2 FYNNEI. Here the CDR3 DNA reads TGTGCCAGCAGTGGTCTAGGAGCGGGAGTAGGCGGGGATGAGCAGTTCTTC. This translates into CASSGLGAGVGGDEQFF. Based on the CDR3 plus reference TRBV2 and TRBJ2-1, the full variable domain is EPEVTQTPSHQVTQMGQEVILRCVPISNHLYFYWYRQILGQKVEFLVSFYNNEISEKSEIFDDQFSVERPDGSNFTLKIRSTKLEDSAMYFCASSGLGAGVGGDEQFFGPGTRLTVL.

This clone came up a few times. The chain links TRBV29-1 to TRBJ1-1; the D is unclear. V lost 0 bases and J 1 base, leaving 15 bases between the germline ends. CDR3 size: 16 residues. Germline CDR1 and CDR2: SQVTM and ANQGSEA. The CDR3 DNA is TGCAGCGTTGAAGATCGGAGGAGGCCCAAGAACACTGAAGCTTTCTTT. This sequence encodes CSVEDRRRPKNTEAFF. Full variable domain (remainder filled in from reference TRBV29-1 and TRBJ1-1): SAVISQKPSRDICQRGTSLTIQCQVDSQVTMMFWYRQQPGQSLTLIATANQGSEATYESGFVIDKFPISRPNLTFSTLTVSNMSPEDSSIYLCSVEDRRRPKNTEAFFGQGTRLTVV.

The chain has TRBV5-3 and TRBJ2-7; D gene uncertain. TRBV5-3 is noted as an ORF with a role that remains uncertain. This CDR3 has 13 residues. The ends were cut back, 3 bases at V and 3 bases at J, with 10 bases in the middle. CDR3 loop: CARSSRPLYEQYF. The DNA for the CDR3 is TGTGCCAGAAGCTCCAGGCCCCTCTACGAGCAGTACTTC.

CDR3 coding DNA: TGTGCCAGCAGTGAAGCGGCAGTACTGAACACTGAAGCTTTCTTT. This gives the protein CASSEAAVLNTEAFF. This rearrangement joins TRBV6-1 to TRBJ1-1; D not resolved. The V end was cut by 0 bases, the J end by 0 bases, with 8 bases between. This CDR3 spans 15 amino acids. Germline-derived CDR1 and CDR2 are MNHNS and SASEGT.

This clone has only a few counts. This chain links TRBV18 with TRBJ1-4; 7 bases match TRBD1. Germline assignment: CDR1 KGHSH and CDR2 LQKENI. The CDR3 has 14 residues. J gave up 7 bases and V 1 base, and 3 bases lay outside the gene matches. In nucleotides, the CDR3 is TGTGCCAGCTCACCACAGGGGGCTCTTGAAAAACTGTTTTTT. Its protein product is CASSPQGALEKLFF. Supplemented by reference TRBV18 and TRBJ1-4, the full variable domain reads NAGVMQNPRHLVRRRGQEARLRCSPMKGHSHVYWYRQLPEEGLKFMVYLQKENIIDESGMPKERFSAEFPKEGPSILRIQQVVRGDSAAYFCASSPQGALEKLFFGSGTQLSVL.

The chain uses TRBV6-5 and TRBJ1-1, with 8 bases identical to TRBD1. Trimming took 8 bases from V and 1 from J; bases not matched to a gene: 6. This CDR3 spans 14 amino acids. The germline V gene has CDR1 MNHEY and CDR2 SVGAGI. In nucleotides, the CDR3 is TGTGCCAGCGCTAAACAGGGGGGGAACACTGAAGCTTTCTTT. Encoded protein: CASAKQGGNTEAFF.

J is TRBJ2-1 and V is TRBV5-4; D remains ambiguous. CDR1 is SGHNT and CDR2 is YYREEE in the germline V gene (reference sequence). V was pared by 2 bases and J by 7 bases, with 4 bases between. There are 11 residues in the CDR3. For the CDR3, the DNA is TGTGCCAGCAGCTTTTTAAATGAGCAGTTCTTC. Amino acid sequence: CASSFLNEQFF.

The chain has TRBV14 and TRBJ2-5; TRBD2 agrees at 9 bases. CDR3 size: 15 residues. V trimming: 2 bases; J trimming: 1 base; junction bases outside the gene matches: 2. CDR1 is SGHDN, CDR2 FVKESK, per germline. CDR3 loop: CASSQLAGSQETQYF. The DNA of the CDR3 is TGTGCCAGCAGCCAACTAGCGGGGTCCCAAGAGACCCAGTACTTC.

This sequence joins TRBV30 and TRBJ2-5, with D unclear. Germline CDR1 reads GTSNPN; CDR2 reads SVGIG (reference sequence). The CDR3 spans 13 residues. Between the trimmed V and J ends, which lost 3 bases and 1 base, there was a span of 9 bases. The CDR3 DNA is TGTGCCTGGAGCCCCCTAGTCCAAGAGACCCAGTACTTC. It yields the protein CAWSPLVQETQYF.

V is TRBV7-9 and J is TRBJ1-1; D is possibly TRBD1 (6 bases). Germline V gene lookup returns CDR1 SEHNR and CDR2 FQNEAQ (reference sequence). The CDR3 contains 14 residues. V lost 7 bases and J 0 bases, leaving 12 bases between the germline ends. In DNA form, the CDR3 reads TGTGCCAGCAACCCTGGACAGCTGAACACTGAAGCTTTCTTT. As protein: CASNPGQLNTEAFF.

This clone was found once. The chain employs TRBV6-5 and TRBJ1-2; 10 positions agree with TRBD1. Germline V gene data show CDR1 as MNHEY and CDR2 as SVGAGI. Germline trimming cut 9 bases from V and 7 bases from J; bases unmatched to any gene: 5. This CDR3 is built from 12 residues. The CDR3 protein is CASGTGVRGYTF. In nucleotides, the CDR3 is TGTGCCAGTGGGACAGGGGTCCGTGGCTACACCTTC.

J is TRBJ1-3 and V is TRBV9, with 7 bases aligning to TRBD1. J was trimmed by 0 bases and V by 4 bases; bases with no gene match: 13. This CDR3 spans 18 amino acids. From germline, CDR1 is SGDLS and CDR2 YYNGEE. CDR3 protein: CASSTTPGQSYSGNTIYF. CDR3 nucleotide sequence: TGTGCCAGCAGCACGACACCGGGACAGTCTTACTCTGGAAACACCATATATTTT.

This clone was detected only a few times. The chain is built from TRBV28 and TRBJ2-6; maybe TRBD2 (5 bases). Trimming stripped 3 bases from V and 2 bases from J, with 11 bases between. The germline V gene encodes CDR1 MDHEN and CDR2 SYDVKM. The CDR3 is 16 amino acids. The CDR3 nucleotides read TGTGCCAGCAGTTTTTATGGGAGAACTGGGGCCAACGTCCTGACTTTC. Its protein is CASSFYGRTGANVLTF.

The chain has TRBV6-5 and TRBJ2-3, with 12 bases matching TRBD2. This CDR3 is 15 amino acids long. Germline values: CDR1 MNHEY, CDR2 SVGAGI. Trimming took 11 bases from V and 5 from J; bases not matched to a gene: 11. The CDR3 here is CASFLAGGPGDTQYF. In DNA form, the CDR3 reads TGTGCCTCTTTTCTAGCGGGGGGGCCGGGAGATACGCAGTATTTT.

This clone has at least ten counts. The rearrangement links TRBV28 to TRBJ1-5; perhaps TRBD1 as D (6 bases). Germline-derived CDR1 and CDR2 are MDHEN and SYDVKM. The CDR3 runs to 15 residues. V was shortened by 7 bases and J by 0 bases, with 13 bases between the two germline ends. For the CDR3, the DNA is TGTGCCAGCACCCGAACGGGACATAGCAATCAGCCCCAGCATTTT. The encoded protein is CASTRTGHSNQPQHF.

The chain links TRBV30 to TRBJ1-1; D unresolved. V dropped 4 bases and J dropped 6 bases, with 9 bases sitting between them. Per the germline V gene, CDR1 is GTSNPN and CDR2 is SVGIG (reference sequence). The CDR3 totals 11 residues. CDR3 residues: CAWTLGSEAFF. In DNA, the CDR3 is TGTGCCTGGACTCTAGGCTCTGAAGCTTTCTTT.

The rearrangement joins TRBV6-5 to TRBJ2-7; 12 nucleotides align to TRBD2. The length of the CDR3 is 15 residues. The J segment lost 8 bases and the V segment lost 5 bases, leaving 10 bases of the junction unmatched. Germline V gene sequence: CDR1 MNHEY, CDR2 SVGAGI. CDR3: CASSRTSGKLSQQYF. CDR3 bases: TGTGCCAGCAGTCGGACTAGCGGGAAGCTATCGCAGCAGTACTTC.

The chain recombines TRBV5-4 with TRBJ2-7, with a tentative D call TRBD1 (6 bases). Trimming took 4 bases from V and 0 from J, leaving 17 bases between them. Germline V gene lookup returns CDR1 SGHNT and CDR2 YYREEE (reference sequence). The CDR3 covers 16 residues. The chain's CDR3 is CASSPDSGSSSYEQYF. CDR3 nucleotide sequence: TGTGCCAGCAGCCCGGACAGCGGTTCTAGCTCCTACGAGCAGTACTTC.